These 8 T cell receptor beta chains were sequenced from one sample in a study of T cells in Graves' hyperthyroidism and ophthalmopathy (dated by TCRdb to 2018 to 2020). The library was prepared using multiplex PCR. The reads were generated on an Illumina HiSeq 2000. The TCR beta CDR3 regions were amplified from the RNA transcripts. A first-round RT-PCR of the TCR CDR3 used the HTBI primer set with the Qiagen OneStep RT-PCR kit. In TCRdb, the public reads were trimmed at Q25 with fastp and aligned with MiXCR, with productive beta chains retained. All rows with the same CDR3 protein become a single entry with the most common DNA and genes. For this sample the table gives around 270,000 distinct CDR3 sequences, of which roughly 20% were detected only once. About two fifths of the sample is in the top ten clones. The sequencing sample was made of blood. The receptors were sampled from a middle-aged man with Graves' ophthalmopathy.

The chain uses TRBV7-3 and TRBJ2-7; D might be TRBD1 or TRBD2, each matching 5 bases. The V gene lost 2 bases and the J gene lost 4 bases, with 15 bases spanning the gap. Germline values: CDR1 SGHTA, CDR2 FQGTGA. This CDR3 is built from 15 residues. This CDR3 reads CASSLYRGGEYEQYF. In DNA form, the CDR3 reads TGTGCCAGCAGCTTATACCGGGGCGGCGAATACGAGCAGTACTTC. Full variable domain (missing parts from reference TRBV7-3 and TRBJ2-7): GAGVSQTPSNKVTEKGKYVELRCDPISGHTALYWYRQSLGQGPEFLIYFQGTGAADDSGLPNDRFFAVRPEGSVSTLKIQRTERGDSAVYLCASSLYRGGEYEQYFGPGTRLTVT.

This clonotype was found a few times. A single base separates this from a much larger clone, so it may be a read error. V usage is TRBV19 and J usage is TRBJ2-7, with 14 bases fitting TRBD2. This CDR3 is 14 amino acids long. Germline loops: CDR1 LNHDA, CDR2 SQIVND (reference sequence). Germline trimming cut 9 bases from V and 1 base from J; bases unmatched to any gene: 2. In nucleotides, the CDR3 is TGTGCCAGCAGGACTAGCGGGAGGTCCTACGAGCAGTACTTC. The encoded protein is CASRTSGRSYEQYF. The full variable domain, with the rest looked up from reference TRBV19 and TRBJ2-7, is DGGITQSPKYLFRKEGQNVTLSCEQNLNHDAMYWYRQDPGQGLRLIYYSQIVNDFQKGDIAEGYSVSREKKESFPLTVTSAQKNPTAFYLCASRTSGRSYEQYFGPGTRLTVT.

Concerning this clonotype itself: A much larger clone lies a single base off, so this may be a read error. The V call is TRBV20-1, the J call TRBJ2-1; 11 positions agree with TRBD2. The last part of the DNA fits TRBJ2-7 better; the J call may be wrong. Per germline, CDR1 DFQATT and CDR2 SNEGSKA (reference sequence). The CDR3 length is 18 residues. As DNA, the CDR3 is TGCAGTGCTAGAATTGGGACTAGCGGAGGACCTTCCTACAATGAGCAGTACTTC. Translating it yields CSARIGTSGGPSYNEQYF.

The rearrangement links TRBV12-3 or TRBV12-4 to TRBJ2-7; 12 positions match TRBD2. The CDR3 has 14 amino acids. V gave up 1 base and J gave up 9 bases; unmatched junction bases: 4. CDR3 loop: CASSLGTSGIVQYF. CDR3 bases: TGTGCCAGCAGTTTAGGGACTAGCGGGATTGTGCAGTACTTC.

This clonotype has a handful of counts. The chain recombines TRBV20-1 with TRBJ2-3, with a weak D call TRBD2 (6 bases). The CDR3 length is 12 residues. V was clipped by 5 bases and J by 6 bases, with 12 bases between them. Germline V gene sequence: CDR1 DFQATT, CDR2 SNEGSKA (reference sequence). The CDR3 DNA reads TGCAGTGCTTTACCGGGGAGGGATACGCAGTATTTT. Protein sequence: CSALPGRDTQYF.

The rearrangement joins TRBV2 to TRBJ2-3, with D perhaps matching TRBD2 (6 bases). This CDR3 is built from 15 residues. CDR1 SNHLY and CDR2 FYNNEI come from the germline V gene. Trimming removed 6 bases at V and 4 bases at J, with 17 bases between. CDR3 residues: CASSPGTWGADTQYF. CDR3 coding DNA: TGTGCCAGCAGCCCGGGGACTTGGGGCGCAGATACGCAGTATTTT.

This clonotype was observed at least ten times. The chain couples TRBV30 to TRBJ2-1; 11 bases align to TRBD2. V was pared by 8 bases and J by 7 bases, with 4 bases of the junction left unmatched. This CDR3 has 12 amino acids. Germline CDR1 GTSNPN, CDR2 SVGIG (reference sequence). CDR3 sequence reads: CAGVAGGNEQFF. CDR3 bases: TGTGCCGGGGTAGCGGGGGGGAATGAGCAGTTCTTC.

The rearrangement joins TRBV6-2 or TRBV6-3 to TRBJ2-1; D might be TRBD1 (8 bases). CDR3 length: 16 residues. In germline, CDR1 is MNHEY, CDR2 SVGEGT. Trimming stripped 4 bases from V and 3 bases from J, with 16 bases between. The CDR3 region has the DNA TGTGCCAGCAGTTCACAGGGGGGGCAGTTCTACAATGAGCAGTTCTTC. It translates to CASSSQGGQFYNEQFF.